Below, one T cell receptor (beta chain) is given with its context. This record comes from a study of blood T cell repertoires in COVID-19. Across the whole study: The United States, Italy and Spain supplied acute and convalescent COVID-19 samples. T cells, B-cell-depleted T cells, or PBMCs provided the cDNA or gDNA that served as material.

Germline V gene data show CDR1 as LGHNA and CDR2 as YSLEER. The junction had 8 bases not matched to a gene; V was cut back by 6 bases and J by 4 bases. There are 14 residues in the CDR3. Original processing methods: Quantification of nucleated cells was approximated via reference gene primer amplification. TCRdb keeps only in-frame clones here, not all; method: immunoSEQ multiplex PCR. V and J calls and clone size are as listed in that table; D and trimming were resolved from the DNA. This sample carries more than 65,000 clones, around 80% of them seen once, and the ten largest clones take approximately 7%.

Specimen: peripheral blood. The V and J genes are TRBV4-3 and TRBJ1-1; 7 bases match TRBD1. This receptor was taken from a human donor in a cohort sampled during active COVID-19. CDR3 nucleotides: TGCGCCAGCAGTCTCGACAGGGCAAGCACTGAAGCTTTCTTT. Its protein is CASSLDRASTEAFF.